One and the same sample provided the 30 T cell receptor beta chains below, sequenced in a study of T-cell memory formation after mild COVID-19. TCRdb reanalysed the 5' RACE reads using MiXCR and keeps one entry per CDR3 protein. The repertoire includes 400,000 to 550,000 distinct CDR3 sequences, approximately 23% of them detected once, and approximately 13% sits in the top ten. The sequenced material came from PBMCs or a T cell subset sorted from them (not recorded which). These receptors came from an adult woman who had mild COVID-19 (a few samples of this study predate the infection). Cell type and time point are not known.

CDR3 region: CASSLVAGGAYEQYF. CDR3 DNA: TGTGCCAGCAGCTTAGTGGCAGGGGGAGCCTACGAGCAGTACTTC. V usage is TRBV11-1 and J usage is TRBJ2-7; 7 nucleotides line up with TRBD1. This CDR3 comprises 15 residues. After removal of 1 base from V and 2 bases from J, the junction contained 5 bases not matched to a gene. Germline V gives CDR1 SGHAT, CDR2 FQDESV (reference sequence). The full variable domain, in which reference TRBV11-1 and TRBJ2-7 provide the parts outside the CDR3, is EAEVAQSPRYKITEKSQAVAFWCDPISGHATLYWYRQILGQGPELLVQFQDESVVDDSQLPKDRFSAERLKGVDSTLKIQPAELGDSAMYLCASSLVAGGAYEQYFGPGTRLTVT.

This clonotype was detected a few times. V gene TRBV29-1 combines with J gene TRBJ2-7; D gene unclear. The CDR3 is made up of 13 amino acids. CDR1 and CDR2 (germline): SQVTM, ANQGSEA. The V end lost 0 bases, the J end lost 3 bases, and 9 bases lay between the germline ends. CDR3 in DNA: TGCAGCGTTGAAGATCGCGGCTTCTACGAGCAGTACTTC. It codes for CSVEDRGFYEQYF.

This clonotype was counted a few times. This chain connects TRBV12-3 or TRBV12-4 to TRBJ1-1, with 8 bases lining up with TRBD1. The CDR3 is 15 amino acids. V lost 6 bases and J lost 0; bases outside the gene matches: 6. For the CDR3, the DNA is TGTGCCAGCAGCGAGAGACAGGGGCTGAACACTGAAGCTTTCTTT. Encoded protein: CASSERQGLNTEAFF.

This clonotype turned up a few times. This rearrangement joins TRBV6-5 to TRBJ2-3; no clear D. This CDR3 spans 13 amino acids. Germline CDR1 and CDR2: MNHEY and SVGAGI. V was clipped by 5 bases and J by 10 bases, with 16 bases between them. The CDR3 DNA sequence: TGTGCCAGCAGTACGACCTTGGGCCCCCCGCAGTATTTT. Translating gives CASSTTLGPPQYF.

This clonotype was recorded a few times. The chain combines TRBV30 with TRBJ2-1; possible D gene TRBD2, 6 bases. Trimming removed 4 bases at V and 4 bases at J, with 14 bases between. Germline assignment: CDR1 GTSNPN and CDR2 SVGIG (reference sequence). This CDR3 comprises 14 residues. For the CDR3, the DNA is TGTGCCTGGACGAAAGGACTATCATACAATGAGCAGTTCTTC. Its protein is CAWTKGLSYNEQFF.

The V and J genes are TRBV5-4 and TRBJ2-1, with 9 bases that match TRBD2. CDR3 length: 16 residues. Germline V CDR1 and CDR2: SGHNT, YYREEE (reference sequence). With V trimmed by 4 bases and J by 2 bases, 7 bases remained unmatched. Here the CDR3 reads CASSISGGAPYNEQFF. CDR3 DNA: TGTGCCAGCAGCATTAGCGGGGGAGCTCCCTACAATGAGCAGTTCTTC. Full variable domain (remainder filled in from reference TRBV5-4 and TRBJ2-1): ETGVTQSPTHLIKTRGQQVTLRCSSQSGHNTVSWYQQALGQGPQFIFQYYREEENGRGNFPPRFSGLQFPNYSSELNVNALELDDSALYLCASSISGGAPYNEQFFGPGTRLTVL.

The chain carries TRBV27 and TRBJ2-2; 8 bases are a match to TRBD1. V lost 8 bases to trimming and J lost 7 bases; unmatched junction nucleotides: 6. CDR1 is MNHEY, CDR2 SMNVEV, per germline (reference sequence). This CDR3 is 13 amino acids long. The CDR3 sequence: CASGYRGIGELFF. The CDR3 coding sequence is TGTGCCAGCGGATACAGGGGGATCGGGGAGCTGTTTTTT.

The V call is TRBV5-1, the J call TRBJ2-2; either TRBD1 or TRBD2 may supply D (5 bases each). This CDR3 has 13 amino acids. V shed 8 bases and J shed 0 bases, with 8 bases lying between them. Germline-derived CDR1 and CDR2 are SGHRS and YFSETQ. CDR3 amino acids: CASTGPNTGELFF. Written as DNA, the CDR3 is TGCGCCAGTACGGGACCGAACACCGGGGAGCTGTTTTTT.

To note about this clonotype: Relative to the germline gene, one junction end is altered; a read error may explain this. The V call is TRBV30, the J call TRBJ1-1; D is ambiguous. This CDR3 is 11 amino acids long. CDR1 and CDR2 (germline): GTSNPN, SVGIG (reference sequence). CDR3: CALRGNTEAFF. Written as DNA, the CDR3 is TGCGCCCTACGGGGGAACACTGAAGCTTTCTTT.

V is TRBV20-1 and J is TRBJ2-3; D perhaps matches TRBD1 (6 bases). The V gene's germline CDR1 is DFQATT and CDR2 SNEGSKA (reference sequence). V was shortened by 3 bases and J by 0 bases, with 13 bases between the two germline ends. This CDR3 comprises 15 residues. This CDR3 reads CSASLDSKSTDTQYF. In DNA form, the CDR3 reads TGCAGTGCTAGCCTGGACAGCAAGAGCACAGATACGCAGTATTTT.

This clonotype has more than one count but fewer than ten. The V call is TRBV24-1, the J call TRBJ1-5; 10 positions match TRBD1. CDR3 length: 13 residues. V was clipped by 7 bases and J by 5 bases; unmatched bases: 1. CDR1 and CDR2 from the germline V gene are KGHDR and SFDVKD. CDR3: CATRGTGDQPQHF. The CDR3 DNA is TGTGCCACCAGGGGGACAGGGGATCAGCCCCAGCATTTT.

J is TRBJ2-7 and V is TRBV14; D possibly corresponds to TRBD2 (6 bases). Trimming left V 1 base short and J 3 bases short, with 13 bases between. Germline loops: CDR1 SGHDN, CDR2 FVKESK. This CDR3 has 15 amino acids. The chain's CDR3 is CASSQGGGPYYEQYF. In DNA form, the CDR3 reads TGTGCCAGCAGCCAAGGAGGAGGGCCTTACTACGAGCAGTACTTC.

This chain uses TRBV2 with TRBJ1-2, with D possibly TRBD1 on 5 matching bases. V was cut by 3 bases and J by 3 bases, with 8 bases left in between. Germline V gene data show CDR1 as SNHLY and CDR2 as FYNNEI. The CDR3 is made up of 13 amino acids. The DNA of the CDR3 is TGTGCCAGCAGTGACCGGGGGGACTATGGCTACACCTTC. Translated, it gives CASSDRGDYGYTF.

The chain is built from TRBV27 and TRBJ2-1, with D possibly being TRBD1 or TRBD2 (5 bases each). Deletions cut 6 bases from V and 7 bases from J, with 19 bases between. Germline V CDR1 and CDR2: MNHEY, SMNVEV (reference sequence). CDR3 length equals 15 residues. CDR3 in DNA: TGTGCCAGCAGACTAATGGCCGGGACCACGAATGAGCAGTTCTTC. Translating gives CASRLMAGTTNEQFF.

The CDR3 bases are TGTGCCAGCAGCCTCAGGGAGTATCCCTACGAGCAGTACTTC. It translates to CASSLREYPYEQYF. The chain carries TRBV3-1 and TRBJ2-7; tentatively, D is TRBD1 or TRBD2 (5 bases each). Per germline, CDR1 LGHDT and CDR2 YNNKEL (reference sequence). The V end was cut by 4 bases, the J end by 2 bases, with 12 bases between. CDR3 size: 14 residues.

J is TRBJ1-1 and V is TRBV2, with 11 bases fitting TRBD1. Germline V gene sequence: CDR1 SNHLY, CDR2 FYNNEI. This CDR3 spans 14 amino acids. J lost 7 bases, V lost 5 bases, and 6 bases had no gene match. In nucleotides, the CDR3 is TGTGCCAGCAGTCGGGACAGGGGGGGGAGTGAAGCTTTCTTT. Amino acids: CASSRDRGGSEAFF. Based on the CDR3 plus reference TRBV2 and TRBJ1-1, the full variable domain is EPEVTQTPSHQVTQMGQEVILRCVPISNHLYFYWYRQILGQKVEFLVSFYNNEISEKSEIFDDQFSVERPDGSNFTLKIRSTKLEDSAMYFCASSRDRGGSEAFFGQGTRLTVV.

This clonotype was seen a handful of times. The chain combines TRBV3-1 with TRBJ2-7; tentative D call: TRBD2 (6 bases). Germline V lookup: CDR1 LGHDT, CDR2 YNNKEL (reference sequence). The CDR3 covers 17 residues. V gave up 0 bases and J gave up 0 bases, with 15 bases separating them. The CDR3 loop reads CASSQEGIAANSYEQYF. In nucleotides, the CDR3 is TGTGCCAGCAGCCAAGAGGGGATAGCGGCGAACTCCTACGAGCAGTACTTC.

This rearrangement joins TRBV20-1 to TRBJ1-2; TRBD1 aligns across 7 bases. Germline V lookup: CDR1 DFQATT, CDR2 SNEGSKA (reference sequence). V shed 6 bases, J shed 10 bases, and the junction held 17 bases outside the gene matches. This CDR3 is built from 14 residues. CDR3 in amino acids: CSALPGTAASFYTF. The CDR3 DNA reads as TGCAGTGCCCTTCCAGGGACAGCGGCAAGTTTCTACACCTTC.

The chain uses TRBV19 and TRBJ2-4; 7 bases line up with TRBD1. Germline CDR1 is LNHDA and CDR2 is SQIVND (reference sequence). The junction had 2 bases not matched to a gene; V was cut back by 3 bases and J by 6 bases. The CDR3 loop spans 13 amino acids. This chain's CDR3 is CASSISGGNIQYF. Written as DNA, the CDR3 is TGTGCCAGTAGTATCTCAGGGGGAAACATTCAGTACTTC.

The gene calls are TRBV16 and TRBJ2-7; 7 positions match TRBD2. The CDR3 runs 14 residues. Germline CDR1 reads KGHSY; CDR2 reads FQNENV. V lost 7 bases and J lost 4; bases outside the gene matches: 10. The CDR3 here is CASTTPLGGYEQYF. The DNA of the CDR3 is TGTGCCAGCACAACTCCCCTCGGGGGGTACGAGCAGTACTTC.

The rearrangement joins TRBV7-8 to TRBJ2-1; the match to TRBD2 covers 7 bases. Germline CDR1 and CDR2: SGHVS and FQNEAQ. There are 15 residues in the CDR3. Trimming at V came to 1 base and at J to 15 bases, leaving 15 bases not matched to a gene. CDR3 amino acids: CASSLVMSGGSFAFF. The CDR3 DNA follows: TGTGCCAGCAGCTTAGTGATGAGTGGCGGGAGCTTTGCGTTCTTC.

The J gene is TRBJ2-3, the V gene TRBV10-2; D possibly corresponds to TRBD2 (5 bases). The V gene's germline CDR1 is WSHSY and CDR2 SAAADI. CDR3 length: 14 amino acids. Trimming stripped 10 bases from V and 2 bases from J, with 16 bases between. The CDR3 DNA follows: TGCGCCACTGCAACTAGTCACCTCACAGATACGCAGTATTTT. Its protein is CATATSHLTDTQYF.

This clonotype appeared a few times. The chain uses TRBV5-1 and TRBJ2-1; maybe TRBD2 (6 bases). The CDR3 totals 16 residues. Germline V CDR1 and CDR2: SGHRS, YFSETQ. V was pared by 4 bases and J by 9 bases, with 23 bases between. The CDR3 here is CASSRRGEGAGSEQFF. The CDR3 region has the DNA TGCGCCAGCAGCCGCCGGGGAGAGGGAGCGGGTAGTGAGCAGTTCTTC.

This clonotype appeared a few times. V gene TRBV5-5 combines with J gene TRBJ2-7; no reliable D call. CDR1 SGHKS and CDR2 YYEKEE come from the germline V gene (reference sequence). This CDR3 has 15 amino acids. Trimming removed 0 bases from V and 2 bases from J, with 12 bases in between. This CDR3 reads CASSLGVTKTYEQYF. The CDR3 coding sequence is TGTGCCAGCAGCTTGGGAGTTACAAAGACCTACGAGCAGTACTTC.

V gene TRBV12-3 or TRBV12-4 combines with J gene TRBJ1-3; D remains ambiguous. The CDR3 is made up of 13 amino acids. Deletions cut 6 bases from V and 4 bases from J, with 10 bases between. The CDR3 here is CASSTSEGNTIYF. CDR3 DNA: TGTGCCAGCAGCACCTCCGAGGGAAACACCATATATTTT.

The chain joins TRBV4-1 to TRBJ1-2; 8 positions agree with TRBD1. Germline CDR1 and CDR2: MGHRA and YSYEKL. The CDR3 extends over 19 amino acids. With 0 bases clipped from V and 7 bases from J, the junction kept 19 bases outside the gene matches. CDR3 nucleotide sequence: TGCGCCAGCAGCCAAGATAGGAGCCTGTCGACAGGGGTTCTATCTGGCTACACCTTC. Encoded protein: CASSQDRSLSTGVLSGYTF.

The chain employs TRBV12-3 or TRBV12-4 and TRBJ2-3; 10 nucleotides match TRBD1. V lost 2 bases and J lost 6; bases outside the gene matches: 5. The CDR3 covers 15 residues. For the CDR3, the DNA is TGTGCCAGCAGTTTACGGACAGGGGGAATGGATACGCAGTATTTT. Translated: CASSLRTGGMDTQYF.

This clonotype was recorded at least ten times. The chain links TRBV5-1 to TRBJ2-1; TRBD2 matches 8 bases. The junction had 23 bases not matched to a gene; V was cut back by 3 bases and J by 15 bases. This CDR3 comprises 17 residues. Per the germline V gene, CDR1 is SGHRS and CDR2 is YFSETQ. The CDR3 coding sequence is TGCGCCAGCAGCTCGGAACCCATTTCGGGAGGGAAAGGACGTGCGTTCTTC. This gives the protein CASSSEPISGGKGRAFF. Filled out from reference TRBV5-1 and TRBJ2-1, the complete variable domain reads KAGVTQTPRYLIKTRGQQVTLSCSPISGHRSVSWYQQTPGQGLQFLFEYFSETQRNKGNFPGRFSGRQFSNSRSEMNVSTLELGDSALYLCASSSEPISGGKGRAFFGPGTRLTVL.

V and J are TRBV7-2 and TRBJ2-4; D is unclear. This CDR3 spans 14 amino acids. With 5 bases removed from V and 8 bases from J, the gap between germline ends came to 16 bases. Germline CDR1 SGHTA, CDR2 FQGNSA. This CDR3 is CASSPSNVGYIQYF. CDR3 in DNA: TGTGCCAGCAGCCCCAGCAACGTTGGGTACATTCAGTACTTC.

This clonotype came up a few times. CDR3 in DNA: TGTGCCAGCAGCCAATGGTCCACCGGGGAGCTGTTTTTT. This translates into CASSQWSTGELFF. The gene calls are TRBV14 and TRBJ2-2; the D is unclear. Trimming removed 2 bases from V and 4 bases from J, with 5 bases in between. CDR1 and CDR2 from the germline V gene are SGHDN and FVKESK. This CDR3 spans 13 amino acids.